This T cell receptor (beta chain) is from a study of T cell responses to AZD1222 COVID-19 vaccine. Study-level points and caveats: Donors skewed white British and female; clonal diversity was possibly underestimated. Targeting of unmutated variant regions was reportedly seen in nearly half of spike-specific TCRs. Vaccination with two AZD1222 doses was followed by a rise in Spike-specific TCR breadth and depth. Sampled repertoires all dated from after the peak T cell response.

Method: immunoSEQ multiplex PCR; TCRdb's copy keeps in-frame clones and lacks some. The sample records 120,000 to 150,000 clones, 92% being singletons. This clone was picked up one time. Antigen: not known. Germline CDR1 reads LGHNA; CDR2 reads YSLEER. Trimming removed 4 bases from V and 3 bases from J; junction bases left unmatched: 2. CDR3 length equals 14 residues. This chain joins TRBV4-3 and TRBJ2-5, with 10 nucleotides matching TRBD2. This receptor was taken from an adult who received the AZD1222 COVID-19 vaccine. The sample consisted of peripheral blood, taken 28 days after the second AZD1222 dose. The CDR3 reads CASSPGLAEETQYF. The CDR3 nucleotides read TGCGCCAGCAGCCCCGGACTAGCGGAAGAGACCCAGTACTTC.